This T cell receptor (beta chain) stems from a study of PD-1 blockade in mismatch repair-deficient tumors. PCR or immunohistochemistry showed mismatch repair deficiency in every enrolled patient. The germline gives CDR1 LNHDA, CDR2 SQIVND (reference sequence). The length of the CDR3 is 14 residues. V was trimmed by 7 bases and J by 5 bases, leaving 17 bases between them. TCRdb keeps only in-frame clones here, not all; method: immunoSEQ multiplex PCR. The table lists about 100,000 clones, 65% to 85% of them singletons, with around 6.6% in the top ten. The chain carries TRBV19 and TRBJ1-2; D is undetermined. The source material was peripheral blood, sampled approximately 35 weeks after starting pembrolizumab. The source of this sequence is an adult with mismatch repair-deficient cancer. The CDR3 region is CASKGSPSSYGYTF. The CDR3, as DNA: TGTGCCAGTAAAGGCAGCCCATCCTCATATGGCTACACCTTC.